The subject of this entry is one TCR beta chain. Its antigen is currently unknown. The data stem from a study of PD-1 blockade in classical Hodgkin lymphoma. Study-level points and caveats: The study found that TCR diversity rose significantly by C4D1 in CD4+ but not CD8+ cells. Nivolumab initiated under 1 year post-ASCT led to patient exclusion.

The protocol was immunoSEQ multiplex PCR, while the TCRdb copy is restricted to in-frame clones and leaves out a portion. The data contain under 30,000 clones, 65% to 80% of them seen just once; the ten biggest clones take up around 2.3%. Patients all relapsed after autologous stem cell transplantation, and there was variation in brentuximab vedotin exposure. Negative magnetic selection isolated CD4+ T cells from thawed PBMCs. The CDR3 extends over 15 amino acids. The germline V gene has CDR1 LNHDA and CDR2 SQIVND (reference sequence). Trimming pared 7 bases from V and 0 bases from J, leaving 10 bases between.

Here the sequenced sample was CD4+ T cells from blood, taken at baseline. The V call is TRBV19, the J call TRBJ2-6, with a tentative D call TRBD1 (5 bases). The clonotype comes from a human donor with classical Hodgkin lymphoma. This chain's CDR3 is CASTYRTSGANVLTF. DNA for the CDR3: TGTGCCAGTACCTACAGGACCTCTGGGGCCAACGTCCTGACTTTC.